This TCR beta chain was identified in a study of T cells in Graves' hyperthyroidism and ophthalmopathy. Study-level points and caveats: By a 13 V-J model, ophthalmopathy was set apart from stable hyperthyroidism. In blood, most of the thyroid clonotypes expanded above 0.001 were also present. The model forecast ophthalmopathy, anticipating it by a median around 6.5 months before onset.

Per germline, CDR1 WSHSY and CDR2 SAAADI. The CDR3 is made up of 14 amino acids. Trimming pared 4 bases from V and 4 bases from J, leaving 13 bases between. Using RNA transcripts as the source, TCR beta CDR3 regions were amplified. Initially, a first-round RT-PCR of the TCR CDR3 employed the HTBI primer set. In TCRdb, the multiplex PCR reads were re-called with MiXCR into one record per CDR3 protein. Counted here are 450,000 to 700,000 distinct CDR3 sequences, 46% occurring once; the ten biggest clones make up roughly 7.7%. Those patients with uncontrolled infection, other autoimmune disease, pregnancy or lactation were excluded. A remark on this clonotype: Antigen unknown.

The V call is TRBV10-2, the J call TRBJ1-2; TRBD1 might be the D (5 bases). This sequence was found in a woman aged 18-29 years with Graves' hyperthyroidism. The sequenced sample consisted of peripheral blood or thyroid tissue (not recorded which). The CDR3 reads CASSVQDSGYGYTF. Here the CDR3 DNA reads TGCGCCAGCAGTGTACAGGACTCGGGCTATGGCTACACCTTC.